This T cell receptor beta chain came from a study of blood T cell repertoires in COVID-19. Study-wide background: Acute and convalescent COVID-19 specimens originated in the United States, Italy and Spain.

Trimming took off 2 bases at V and 2 bases at J, with 14 bases between the two ends. The germline CDR1 and CDR2 sequences are WNHNN and SYGVQD (reference sequence). The CDR3 has 16 residues. The protocol was immunoSEQ multiplex PCR, while the TCRdb copy is restricted to in-frame clones and leaves out a portion. The sample yields approximately 190,000 clones, less than 90% seen once. This sequence originates from a woman aged 35 to 49 with acute or convalescent COVID-19. The sequencing input was peripheral blood. This chain links TRBV10-1 with TRBJ2-3, with a tentative D call TRBD1 (6 bases). The CDR3: CASSEPRTDFTDTQYF. The CDR3 DNA reads TGCGCCAGCAGTGAGCCCCGGACAGACTTCACAGATACGCAGTATTTT.